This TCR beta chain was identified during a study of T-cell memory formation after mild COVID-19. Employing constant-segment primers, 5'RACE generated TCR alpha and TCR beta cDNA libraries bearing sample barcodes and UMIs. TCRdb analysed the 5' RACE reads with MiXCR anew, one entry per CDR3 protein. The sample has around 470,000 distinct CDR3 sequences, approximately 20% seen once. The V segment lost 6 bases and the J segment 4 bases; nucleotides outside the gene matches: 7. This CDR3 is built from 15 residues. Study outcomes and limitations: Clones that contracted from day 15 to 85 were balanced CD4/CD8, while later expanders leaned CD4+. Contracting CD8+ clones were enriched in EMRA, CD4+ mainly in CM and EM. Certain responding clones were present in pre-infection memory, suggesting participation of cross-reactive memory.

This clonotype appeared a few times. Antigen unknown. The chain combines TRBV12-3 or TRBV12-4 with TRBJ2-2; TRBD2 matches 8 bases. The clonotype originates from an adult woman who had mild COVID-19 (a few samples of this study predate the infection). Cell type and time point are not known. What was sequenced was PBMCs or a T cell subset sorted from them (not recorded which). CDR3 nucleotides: TGTGCCAGCAGCCGGGAGGGAAGAGCCACCGGGGAGCTGTTTTTT. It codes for CASSREGRATGELFF.